Following are 16 T cell receptor beta chains from one sample sequenced in a study of CD4 T cells in relation to SARS-CoV-2 and coronaviruses. Antigen specificity for these receptors is unknown. Sequenced by immunoSEQ multiplex PCR; TCRdb stores in-frame clones only, minus some. The sample consists of 9,500 to 15,000 clones, approximately 69% of them appearing once. CD4+ T cells from unexposed donors were obtained before the COVID-19 pandemic (2011-2018). CD4+ T cells were isolated from the cells after 10 days of culture. Sequencing input: CD4+ T cells from PBMCs, cultured in vitro. The receptors stem from a human donor in good health.

The V and J genes are TRBV19 and TRBJ2-2, with 9 nucleotides matching TRBD1. V lost 7 bases and J lost 4; bases outside the gene matches: 7. The length of the CDR3 is 15 residues. The germline CDR1 and CDR2 sequences are LNHDA and SQIVND (reference sequence). Here the CDR3 DNA reads TGTGCCAGTATAGACAGGGGGTTAGGCACCGGGGAGCTGTTTTTT. It codes for CASIDRGLGTGELFF.

V gene TRBV15 combines with J gene TRBJ1-2; D is unresolved. The germline gives CDR1 LNHNV, CDR2 YYDKDF (reference sequence). This CDR3 region has 15 residues. Trimming took off 1 base at V and 4 bases at J, with 13 bases between the two ends. CDR3 amino acids: CATSRGVGQFYGYTF. CDR3 nucleotides: TGTGCCACCAGCAGAGGGGTAGGGCAGTTCTATGGCTACACCTTC.

The J gene is TRBJ2-5, the V gene TRBV9; 11 bases are a match to TRBD2. V shed 7 bases and J 2 bases; nucleotides not matched to a gene: 7. Germline V gene data show CDR1 as SGDLS and CDR2 as YYNGEE. The CDR3 runs 15 residues. CDR3 nucleotide sequence: TGTGCCAGCGGGGTAGCGGGAGGGCGGCAAGAGACCCAGTACTTC. Amino acids: CASGVAGGRQETQYF.

The chain combines TRBV30 with TRBJ1-4, with TRBD1 matching 8 bases. Germline V lookup: CDR1 GTSNPN, CDR2 SVGIG (reference sequence). Unmatched junction bases numbered 3, after V lost 4 bases and J lost 5 bases. The CDR3 runs 13 residues. The DNA for the CDR3 is TGTGCCTGGACCCGGGACAGGAATGAAAAACTGTTTTTT. Amino acids: CAWTRDRNEKLFF.

The chain uses TRBV6-2 or TRBV6-3 and TRBJ2-5; either TRBD1 or TRBD2 may fit D (5 bases each). Germline CDR1 is MNHEY and CDR2 is SVGEGT. The CDR3 spans 13 residues. V was cut by 5 bases and J by 5 bases, with 12 bases left in between. The CDR3 spells CASSRDVHETQYF. The CDR3 region has the DNA TGTGCCAGCAGTAGGGACGTTCACGAGACCCAGTACTTC.

The rearrangement joins TRBV3-1 (or the pseudogene TRBV3-2) to TRBJ1-1; weak D call: TRBD1 (5 bases). Trimming left V 4 bases short and J 4 bases short, with 13 bases between. Germline V gene lookup returns CDR1 LGHDT and CDR2 YNNKEL (reference sequence). CDR3 length: 14 amino acids. The CDR3 coding sequence is TGTGCCAGCAGCCCCGGGGGGGTAGCCACTGAAGCTTTCTTT. It codes for CASSPGGVATEAFF.

The chain has TRBV3-1 (or the pseudogene TRBV3-2) and TRBJ1-1; no clear D. CDR3 size: 14 residues. CDR1 is LGHDT, CDR2 YNNKEL, per germline (reference sequence). Trimming removed 4 bases at V and 1 base at J, with 10 bases between. For the CDR3, the DNA is TGTGCCAGCAGCCCCTGGAGGGAGAACACTGAAGCTTTCTTT. Translating gives CASSPWRENTEAFF.

The V and J genes are TRBV2 and TRBJ2-5; D is possibly TRBD2 (6 bases). The CDR3 has 14 amino acids. CDR1 and CDR2 from the germline V gene are SNHLY and FYNNEI. The ends were cut back, 5 bases at V and 7 bases at J, with 17 bases in the middle. CDR3 protein: CASSQQGGSPTQYF. The DNA of the CDR3 is TGTGCCAGCAGTCAGCAGGGAGGTAGTCCGACCCAGTACTTC.

The gene calls are TRBV11-2 and TRBJ2-2; 8 positions match TRBD1. Trimming at V came to 2 bases and at J to 2 bases, leaving 10 bases not matched to a gene. This CDR3 region has 18 residues. In germline, CDR1 is SGHAT, CDR2 FQNNGV. CDR3 nucleotide sequence: TGTGCCAGCAGCTTACGGGAACTAGACAGGGGAAACACCGGGGAGCTGTTTTTT. This sequence encodes CASSLRELDRGNTGELFF.

The chain carries TRBV24-1 and TRBJ1-2, with 9 nucleotides matching TRBD1. The CDR3 extends over 14 amino acids. The ends lost 3 bases at V and 5 bases at J; junction bases unmatched: 3. Per the germline V gene, CDR1 is KGHDR and CDR2 is SFDVKD. The CDR3 nucleotides read TGTGCCACCAGTGATCCCGGGACAGGGTATGGCTACACCTTC. It translates to CATSDPGTGYGYTF.

The rearrangement links TRBV28 to TRBJ2-7; 9 positions match TRBD1. The germline gives CDR1 MDHEN, CDR2 SYDVKM. CDR3 length equals 21 residues. The J segment lost 3 bases and the V segment lost 4 bases, leaving 25 bases of the junction unmatched. The DNA for the CDR3 is TGTGCCAGCAGTTATCCTTTATCCGGGACAGGGAAAAGTCTTGGTGGCTACGAGCAGTACTTC. Amino acids: CASSYPLSGTGKSLGGYEQYF.

In this sample, this clone turned up a few times. The chain uses TRBV12-3 or TRBV12-4 and TRBJ1-1; D is unresolved. V lost 6 bases, J lost 4 bases, and 9 bases lay in between. CDR3 length: 12 amino acids. The CDR3 spells CASSQKGTEAFF. CDR3 sequence (DNA): TGTGCCAGCAGCCAAAAAGGCACTGAAGCTTTCTTT.

This clone occurred once. J is TRBJ2-1 and V is TRBV20-1; D uncertain. V lost 3 bases and J lost 0, with 9 bases in between. Per germline, CDR1 DFQATT and CDR2 SNEGSKA (reference sequence). The CDR3 has 14 residues. CDR3 protein: CSASRMSSYNEQFF. The CDR3 bases are TGCAGTGCTAGTAGGATGAGCTCCTACAATGAGCAGTTCTTC.

The chain employs TRBV5-1 and TRBJ1-1; D uncertain. V lost 0 bases and J lost 2, with 8 bases in between. The CDR3 consists of 14 residues. Germline V CDR1 and CDR2: SGHRS, YFSETQ. The CDR3, as DNA: TGCGCCAGCAGCTTGGACTCCTCAAACACTGAAGCTTTCTTT. Its translation: CASSLDSSNTEAFF.

This clone showed up just a few times. V and J are TRBV3-1 (or the pseudogene TRBV3-2) and TRBJ2-1; D ambiguous. Germline lookup yields CDR1 LGHDT and CDR2 YNNKEL (reference sequence). Trimming shortened V by 5 bases and J by 0 bases, and 8 bases separated the two germline ends. This CDR3 is 14 amino acids long. CDR3 nucleotide sequence: TGTGCCAGCAGCAAGGCTCCCTCCTACAATGAGCAGTTCTTC. Translated, it gives CASSKAPSYNEQFF.

In this sample, this clone turned up a few times. The CDR3 region has the DNA TGTGCCAGCAGTACTCGGACAGGCTACGAGCAGTACTTC. Protein: CASSTRTGYEQYF. The chain combines TRBV12-3 or TRBV12-4 with TRBJ2-7; 7 bases are shared with TRBD1. This CDR3 spans 13 amino acids. V lost 5 bases, J lost 3 bases, and 4 bases stayed unmatched.